One and the same sample provided the 25 T cell receptor beta chains below, sequenced in a study of Ad26.COV2.S vaccination and SARS-CoV-2 variants. Method: immunoSEQ multiplex PCR; TCRdb's copy keeps in-frame clones and lacks some. The data contain approximately 300,000 clones, around 83% of them seen just once; the ten biggest clones take up more than 1.5%. Indicated treatment: approximately 18 received Ad26.COV2.S at low or high dose, single or two shots; a few received placebo; per-sample allocation not given. Samples came from day 63 after the first vaccine or placebo injection. Sequences were derived from peripheral blood, sampled in a trial of Ad26.COV2.S vaccine versus placebo. The source of these receptors is a person aged 18 to 59 who received the Ad26.COV2.S COVID-19 vaccine or a placebo.

The V gene is TRBV5-1, the J gene TRBJ2-3, with D possibly being TRBD1 (6 bases). The CDR3 spans 13 residues. Germline-derived CDR1 and CDR2 are SGHRS and YFSETQ. Trimming removed 4 bases at V and 4 bases at J, with 10 bases between. CDR3 coding DNA: TGCGCCAGCAGCCCCAAGGGGGCAGATACGCAGTATTTT. It translates to CASSPKGADTQYF.

This clone was seen a single time. The chain employs TRBV12-3 or TRBV12-4 and TRBJ1-2, with 8 bases lining up with TRBD1. This CDR3 has 13 amino acids. J gave up 4 bases and V 8 bases, and 6 bases lay outside the gene matches. The DNA for the CDR3 is TGTGCCAGCGGCGGGGACAGGTCCTATGGCTACACCTTC. The encoded protein is CASGGDRSYGYTF.

The chain links TRBV9 to TRBJ1-1; D gene uncertain. Trimming removed 0 bases from V and 0 bases from J, with 6 bases in between. In germline, CDR1 is SGDLS, CDR2 YYNGEE. The CDR3 is 14 residues long. In DNA, the CDR3 is TGTGCCAGCAGCGTAGGGAGCATGAACACTGAAGCTTTCTTT. Translated, it gives CASSVGSMNTEAFF.

V is TRBV11-2 and J is TRBJ2-3; tentative D call: TRBD1 (5 bases). In germline, CDR1 is SGHAT, CDR2 FQNNGV. This CDR3 is built from 13 residues. V dropped 2 bases and J dropped 6 bases, with 9 bases sitting between them. CDR3 sequence: CASSLRKGDTQYF. CDR3 DNA sequence: TGTGCCAGCAGCTTACGAAAGGGGGATACGCAGTATTTT.

This clone occurred a few times. This chain uses TRBV5-1 with TRBJ1-2; D may be TRBD1 (5 bases). Germline loops: CDR1 SGHRS, CDR2 YFSETQ. This CDR3 is built from 14 residues. Trimming removed 1 base at V and 7 bases at J, with 14 bases between. The CDR3 protein is CASSLLDNRAGYTF. CDR3 sequence (DNA): TGCGCCAGCAGCTTGCTGGACAACCGGGCTGGCTACACCTTC.

The rearrangement joins TRBV6-1 to TRBJ1-5; D unclear. Germline V gene sequence: CDR1 MNHNS, CDR2 SASEGT. V lost 0 bases, J lost 0 bases, and 12 bases lay in between. The CDR3 has 17 residues. The chain's CDR3 is CASSEATLWYSNQPQHF. The CDR3 bases are TGTGCCAGCAGTGAAGCAACTCTGTGGTATAGCAATCAGCCCCAGCATTTT.

The V call is TRBV5-6, the J call TRBJ2-7; unclear D gene. Germline V gene sequence: CDR1 SGHDT, CDR2 YYEEEE. With 2 bases removed from V and 3 bases from J, the gap between germline ends came to 9 bases. CDR3 size: 13 residues. This chain's CDR3 is CASSFNRGYEQYF. The CDR3 bases are TGTGCCAGCAGCTTTAATAGAGGCTACGAGCAGTACTTC.

This rearrangement joins TRBV19 to TRBJ1-6, with D hard to call. Per germline, CDR1 LNHDA and CDR2 SQIVND (reference sequence). V lost 5 bases and J lost 2, with 7 bases in between. The CDR3 has 14 amino acids. For the CDR3, the DNA is TGTGCCAGTAGTCCGGGGACCTATAATTCACCCCTCCACTTT. Translated, it gives CASSPGTYNSPLHF.

The V gene is TRBV2, the J gene TRBJ1-1, with D hard to call. The CDR3 has 11 amino acids. V lost 6 bases and J 9 bases, leaving 11 bases between the germline ends. CDR1 is SNHLY and CDR2 is FYNNEI in the germline V gene. The CDR3 bases are TGTGCCAGCAGCGGTTCGGGCAAAGCTTTCTTT. It yields the protein CASSGSGKAFF.

The gene calls are TRBV27 and TRBJ2-5; D uncertain. CDR1 and CDR2 (germline): MNHEY, SMNVEV (reference sequence). V lost 5 bases to trimming and J lost 2 bases, with 9 bases between them. The CDR3 has 13 amino acids. CDR3 DNA: TGTGCCAGCAGTGCCCGTAGGCAAGAGACCCAGTACTTC. Translated: CASSARRQETQYF.

This clone has more than one count but fewer than ten. The J gene is TRBJ1-1, the V gene TRBV5-6; weak D call: TRBD1 (5 bases). Germline V gene data show CDR1 as SGHDT and CDR2 as YYEEEE. The V gene lost 5 bases and the J gene lost 5 bases, with 13 bases spanning the gap. The CDR3 length is 13 residues. CDR3 protein: CASREGPETEAFF. The CDR3, as DNA: TGTGCCAGCAGAGAGGGGCCTGAAACTGAAGCTTTCTTT.

A remark on this clone: This sample includes further DNA sequences coding for the same CDR3. This chain connects TRBV18 to TRBJ2-5, with D perhaps being TRBD1 or TRBD2 (5 bases each). Trimming cost V 3 bases and J 4 bases, with 12 bases left between them. The CDR3 extends over 14 amino acids. Germline V gives CDR1 KGHSH, CDR2 LQKENI. CDR3 residues: CASSPSSGGETQYF. The CDR3 nucleotides read TGTGCCAGCTCACCTAGCTCTGGGGGAGAGACCCAGTACTTC. Full variable domain (outside the CDR3, taken from reference TRBV18 and TRBJ2-5): NAGVMQNPRHLVRRRGQEARLRCSPMKGHSHVYWYRQLPEEGLKFMVYLQKENIIDESGMPKERFSAEFPKEGPSILRIQQVVRGDSAAYFCASSPSSGGETQYFGPGTRLLVL.

This clone was seen a handful of times. The chain employs TRBV12-3 or TRBV12-4 and TRBJ1-2; 9 nucleotides match TRBD1. CDR3 length: 13 residues. V was clipped by 6 bases and J by 8 bases; unmatched bases: 7. The CDR3 DNA sequence: TGTGCCAGCAGCCTACAGGGGGCGGTCGGCTACACCTTC. Its translation: CASSLQGAVGYTF.

The CDR3 loop is CAWSRLGREWTEAFF. In nucleotides, the CDR3 is TGTGCCTGGAGCAGGTTGGGCAGGGAGTGGACTGAAGCTTTCTTT. The chain combines TRBV30 with TRBJ1-1; possible D gene TRBD1, 5 bases. The CDR3 consists of 15 residues. Germline lookup yields CDR1 GTSNPN and CDR2 SVGIG (reference sequence). Trimming took off 3 bases at V and 5 bases at J, with 19 bases between the two ends.

This clone was counted at least ten times. The CDR3 DNA reads TGTGCCAGCTCACCCGACCCCGGACAGGGGCATCAGCCCCAGCATTTT. Translation: CASSPDPGQGHQPQHF. This chain joins TRBV18 and TRBJ1-5; 9 nucleotides match TRBD1. Germline CDR1 and CDR2: KGHSH and LQKENI. The CDR3 is 16 residues long. The J segment lost 5 bases and the V segment lost 3 bases, leaving 8 bases of the junction unmatched.

The V gene is TRBV6-5, the J gene TRBJ2-3, with D possibly TRBD1 on 6 matching bases. This CDR3 contains 13 residues. Germline loops: CDR1 MNHEY, CDR2 SVGAGI. V dropped 6 bases and J dropped 2 bases, with 9 bases sitting between them. CDR3 nucleotide sequence: TGTGCCAGCAGGGGGGCAAACACAGATACGCAGTATTTT. Its protein is CASRGANTDTQYF.

The chain recombines TRBV5-6 with TRBJ2-1, with 7 positions matching TRBD2. The CDR3 spans 16 residues. Germline values: CDR1 SGHDT, CDR2 YYEEEE. The J segment lost 8 bases and the V segment lost 4 bases, leaving 15 bases of the junction unmatched. The chain's CDR3 is CASSPYRLALSDEQFF. CDR3 sequence (DNA): TGTGCCAGCAGCCCATATCGACTAGCCCTGAGCGATGAGCAGTTCTTC.

CDR3 sequence: CAWSVPRGQGNYGYTF. CDR3 nucleotides: TGTGCCTGGAGTGTCCCCCGGGGACAGGGGAACTATGGCTACACCTTC. The V and J genes are TRBV30 and TRBJ1-2, with 10 bases matching TRBD1. CDR3 length: 16 amino acids. Germline V gene lookup returns CDR1 GTSNPN and CDR2 SVGIG (reference sequence). After removal of 0 bases from V and 2 bases from J, the junction contained 6 bases not matched to a gene.

The chain combines TRBV18 with TRBJ2-1; 8 bases match TRBD2. From germline, CDR1 is KGHSH and CDR2 LQKENI. V shed 0 bases and J 7 bases; nucleotides not matched to a gene: 8. The CDR3 loop spans 16 amino acids. The CDR3 reads CASSPPSGGDFNEQFF. The CDR3 nucleotides read TGTGCCAGCTCACCACCAAGCGGGGGCGACTTTAATGAGCAGTTCTTC.

The chain is built from TRBV5-6 and TRBJ2-7, with D unclear. CDR3 size: 13 residues. Germline CDR1 and CDR2: SGHDT and YYEEEE. V shed 0 bases and J shed 5 bases, with 9 bases lying between them. DNA of the CDR3: TGTGCCAGCAGCTTGGGGGTTCTCAACGAGCAGTACTTC. Its translation is CASSLGVLNEQYF.

This clone appeared a few times. The J gene is TRBJ1-1, the V gene TRBV9, with 7 bases identical to TRBD1. The germline gives CDR1 SGDLS, CDR2 YYNGEE. J gave up 4 bases and V 7 bases, and 7 bases lay outside the gene matches. CDR3 length equals 13 residues. As DNA, the CDR3 is TGTGCCAGCGGACACCAGGGGGGCACTGAAGCTTTCTTT. The encoded protein is CASGHQGGTEAFF.

V is TRBV7-9 and J is TRBJ2-1; D may be TRBD1 (6 bases). In germline, CDR1 is SEHNR, CDR2 FQNEAQ (reference sequence). The CDR3 runs to 15 residues. The V and J ends lost 5 bases and 4 bases respectively, with 15 bases between them. CDR3 loop: CASSRRQGSYNEQFF. The CDR3 region has the DNA TGTGCCAGCAGCCGGAGGCAGGGGTCGTACAATGAGCAGTTCTTC.

The chain is built from TRBV2 and TRBJ1-2; D is undetermined. CDR3 length: 14 amino acids. Germline V gene lookup returns CDR1 SNHLY and CDR2 FYNNEI. Trimming took 8 bases from V and 1 from J, leaving 14 bases between them. As DNA, the CDR3 is TGTGCCAGCCCGGTGGGAGGCTTTAACTATGGCTACACCTTC. Protein product: CASPVGGFNYGYTF.

For the CDR3, the DNA is TGTGCCAGCAGCCCAGGGGGGGCCATCTCCTACGAGCAGTACTTC. Its translation is CASSPGGAISYEQYF. V usage is TRBV7-6 and J usage is TRBJ2-7; D possibly uses TRBD1 or TRBD2 (7 bases each). Germline V gene sequence: CDR1 SGHVS, CDR2 FNYEAQ. V shed 5 bases and J shed 0 bases, with 14 bases lying between them. The CDR3 consists of 15 residues.

V usage is TRBV30 and J usage is TRBJ2-5; no reliable D call. The V gene's germline CDR1 is GTSNPN and CDR2 SVGIG (reference sequence). Trimming shortened V by 5 bases and J by 1 base, and 8 bases separated the two germline ends. The length of the CDR3 is 12 residues. This chain's CDR3 is CAWAQVQETQYF. For the CDR3, the DNA is TGTGCCTGGGCTCAAGTCCAAGAGACCCAGTACTTC.